The clone carrying this T cell receptor (beta chain) was observed many times. TCRdb independently ran MiXCR on the 5' RACE reads; one entry per CDR3 protein. The data show 130,000 or so distinct CDR3 sequences, with around 4.4% seen just once and about 1.3% held by the top ten. From whole blood left unfractionated, total RNA was extracted. This entry comes from a study of human T cells and chemical hapten exposure. The CDR3 totals 13 residues. Deletions cut 2 bases from V and 0 bases from J, with 3 bases between. In germline, CDR1 is KGHSH, CDR2 LQKENI. The sequence was obtained from a female donor in good health. The chain has TRBV18 and TRBJ2-3; D gene unclear. CDR3 amino acids: CASSPVSTDTQYF. As DNA, the CDR3 is TGTGCCAGCTCACCAGTCAGCACAGATACGCAGTATTTT.